The 5 T cell receptor beta chains below come from one sample, sequenced in a study of blood T cell repertoires in COVID-19. The method was immunoSEQ multiplex PCR; TCRdb's version includes in-frame clones alone and lacks a portion of them. The sample contains more than 55,000 clones, approximately 80% of which appear only once. Material: peripheral blood. Receptors were obtained from a woman aged 45 to 65 with active or convalescent COVID-19.

Note on this clone: Other DNA sequences from this sample encode an identical CDR3 as well. The chain carries TRBV7-2 and TRBJ2-7; 10 bases match TRBD2. V lost 5 bases and J lost 4; bases outside the gene matches: 5. Germline CDR1 reads SGHTA; CDR2 reads FQGNSA. This CDR3 comprises 14 residues. CDR3 region: CASSPAGGGYEQYF. CDR3 bases: TGTGCCAGCAGCCCAGCGGGAGGGGGGTACGAGCAGTACTTC.

The chain joins TRBV6-2 or TRBV6-3 to TRBJ2-5, with a tentative D call TRBD2 (6 bases). Germline CDR1 MNHEY, CDR2 SVGEGT. This CDR3 has 12 residues. Deletions cut 3 bases from V and 9 bases from J, with 11 bases between. DNA for the CDR3: TGTGCCAGCAGTTATTCCTCGGGGGCCCAGTACTTC. Its protein product is CASSYSSGAQYF.

Comment on this clone: This same CDR3 is encoded by further DNA sequences in the sample. This chain connects TRBV6-5 to TRBJ1-1, with D unclear. This CDR3 comprises 15 residues. The germline CDR1 and CDR2 sequences are MNHEY and SVGAGI. V lost 0 bases, J lost 0 bases, and 8 bases lay in between. CDR3 coding DNA: TGTGCCAGCAGTTACTCGTATAGTATGAACACTGAAGCTTTCTTT. As protein: CASSYSYSMNTEAFF.

The chain uses TRBV21-1 and TRBJ2-7; the table's D call, TRBD2, has no DNA check behind it. TRBV21-1 is a listed pseudogene. CDR3 length equals 20 residues. Here the CDR3 reads CASSKRHRDHGSGWPYEQYF. The DNA of the CDR3 is TGTGCCAGCAGCAAAAGGCATCGCGATCATGGCTCGGGGTGGCCATACGAGCAGTACTTC.

The chain joins TRBV6-5 to TRBJ1-5, with 7 bases identical to TRBD1. The germline V gene encodes CDR1 MNHEY and CDR2 SVGAGI. The CDR3 loop spans 15 amino acids. With V trimmed by 6 bases and J by 2 bases, 7 bases remained unmatched. The CDR3 here is CASSRQGWGNQPQHF. The CDR3 DNA is TGTGCCAGCAGCCGACAGGGATGGGGCAATCAGCCCCAGCATTTT.